Shown below are 5 T cell receptor beta chains from a single sample sequenced in a study of cytomegalovirus exposure and HLA in healthy donors (dated by TCRdb to the late 2010s). The library was generated by the immunoSEQ multiplex PCR assay. For the multiplex PCR, a mixture combining 60 forward primers for TCR Vbeta segments and 13 reverse primers for TCR Jbeta segments was used. TCRdb obtained this table from immuneACCESS and retained in-frame rearrangements with V and J assigned. These tables miss some clones; where compared with another copy, unresolved V genes account for less than half of the shortfall, and the remainder is unexplained. A total of about 200,000 clones appear in this sample, approximately 80% of them only once. Roughly 0.7% of the sample is held by the ten biggest clonotypes. The sequenced sample was PBMCs. These TCRs come from a boy aged 2-9 years in good health and CMV-seronegative.

The chain combines TRBV6-1 with TRBJ1-2; D is ambiguous. Trimming shortened V by 5 bases and J by 8 bases, and 9 bases separated the two germline ends. This CDR3 is 11 amino acids long. The V gene's germline CDR1 is MNHNS and CDR2 SASEGT. For the CDR3, the DNA is TGTGCCAGCAGTTTTCCAGGCGGCTACACCTTC. Encoded protein: CASSFPGGYTF.

In its sample, this clone was seen a few times. The V and J genes are TRBV5-1 and TRBJ1-3, with a weak D call TRBD1 (5 bases). The CDR3 runs to 16 residues. Germline V gene data show CDR1 as SGHRS and CDR2 as YFSETQ. Trimming cost V 0 bases and J 0 bases, with 10 bases left between them. CDR3 in amino acids: CASSLGVGHSGNTIYF. DNA of the CDR3: TGCGCCAGCAGCTTGGGGGTAGGACACTCTGGAAACACCATATATTTT. Supplemented by reference TRBV5-1 and TRBJ1-3, the full variable domain reads KAGVTQTPRYLIKTRGQQVTLSCSPISGHRSVSWYQQTPGQGLQFLFEYFSETQRNKGNFPGRFSGRQFSNSRSEMNVSTLELGDSALYLCASSLGVGHSGNTIYFGEGSWLTVV.

This chain connects TRBV4-1 to TRBJ2-7; the D gene is possibly TRBD1 (5 bases). Germline CDR1 is MGHRA and CDR2 is YSYEKL. The CDR3 covers 12 residues. Deletions cut 2 bases from V and 3 bases from J, with 5 bases between. CDR3 sequence: CASSQQGYEQYF. The CDR3 DNA follows: TGCGCCAGCAGCCAACAGGGCTACGAGCAGTACTTC.

The chain is built from TRBV6-1 and TRBJ1-2; 7 positions agree with TRBD1. Germline CDR1 MNHNS, CDR2 SASEGT. CDR3 size: 15 residues. With 2 bases clipped from V and 7 bases from J, the junction kept 10 bases outside the gene matches. CDR3 region: CASSERDSFICGYTF. In DNA, the CDR3 is TGTGCCAGCAGTGAACGGGACAGCTTTATCTGTGGCTACACCTTC.

V and J are TRBV6-5 and TRBJ1-3; D might be TRBD1 (6 bases). Germline assignment: CDR1 MNHEY and CDR2 SVGAGI. Trimming cost V 8 bases and J 4 bases, with 15 bases left between them. This CDR3 comprises 14 residues. CDR3 region: CASARGGPGNTIYF. The CDR3 DNA sequence: TGTGCCAGCGCACGCGGGGGGCCGGGAAACACCATATATTTT.